The 5 T cell receptor beta chains in this list originate from one sample, sequenced in a study of molecular identifiers for immune sequencing clone quantification. One entry per CDR3 protein results from TCRdb running MiXCR on the PCR reads. The table has about 640,000 distinct CDR3 sequences, roughly 21% seen once. The specimen was naive CD8+ T cells from blood, with Jurkat cell RNA spiked in. Noted subset: FACS-sorted CD8+CD4-CCR7+CD45RA+ naive T cells. Receptor source: a human donor in good health. Some libraries in this study had Jurkat cell RNA spiked in.

This clonotype came up many times. V is TRBV29-1 and J is TRBJ1-2; D call uncertain. CDR3 length: 12 amino acids. The germline gives CDR1 SQVTM, CDR2 ANQGSEA. Trimming took off 3 bases at V and 4 bases at J, with 9 bases between the two ends. CDR3 protein: CSVEAGFYGYTF. As DNA, the CDR3 is TGCAGCGTTGAGGCAGGTTTCTATGGCTACACCTTC.

This clonotype was seen ten or more times. This chain links TRBV4-2 with TRBJ2-7; 9 bases line up with TRBD1. Trimming took 1 base from V and 2 from J; bases not matched to a gene: 6. This CDR3 has 16 amino acids. CDR1 is LGHNA and CDR2 is YNFKEQ in the germline V gene. In DNA form, the CDR3 reads TGTGCCAGCAGCCAAGGTTTCGGGACAGGGACCTACGAGCAGTACTTC. Protein product: CASSQGFGTGTYEQYF.

The sample holds many counts of this clonotype. The chain combines TRBV7-9 with TRBJ2-7, with D possibly matching TRBD2 (7 bases). Germline V lookup: CDR1 SEHNR, CDR2 FQNEAQ (reference sequence). CDR3 size: 12 residues. The V end lost 5 bases, the J end lost 6 bases, and 11 bases lay between the germline ends. The CDR3 DNA is TGTGCCAGCAGCCCCGGGGGGCGCGAGCAGTACTTC. It codes for CASSPGGREQYF.

This clonotype came up a few times. V gene TRBV9 combines with J gene TRBJ2-7; 8 bases line up with TRBD2. Germline CDR1 SGDLS, CDR2 YYNGEE. The J segment lost 3 bases and the V segment lost 3 bases, leaving 11 bases of the junction unmatched. The CDR3 runs 16 residues. As DNA, the CDR3 is TGTGCCAGCAGCGGGGAGTGGGGTAGCGGGGTCTACGAGCAGTACTTC. This gives the protein CASSGEWGSGVYEQYF.

The CDR3 DNA reads as TGTGCCAGTAGTATAGGCGGACAGGGCCCAGATACGCAGTATTTT. Its translation is CASSIGGQGPDTQYF. V and J are TRBV19 and TRBJ2-3, with 8 bases matching TRBD1. V shed 1 base and J 4 bases; nucleotides not matched to a gene: 4. The length of the CDR3 is 15 residues. From germline, CDR1 is LNHDA and CDR2 SQIVND (reference sequence). Full variable domain (remainder filled in from reference TRBV19 and TRBJ2-3): DGGITQSPKYLFRKEGQNVTLSCEQNLNHDAMYWYRQDPGQGLRLIYYSQIVNDFQKGDIAEGYSVSREKKESFPLTVTSAQKNPTAFYLCASSIGGQGPDTQYFGPGTRLTVL.